Listed below are T cell receptor beta chains from one sample, sequenced in a study of cytomegalovirus exposure and HLA in healthy donors. Repertoires were generated with immunoSEQ multiplex PCR, while TCRdb's copy carries only in-frame clones and drops some. The sample lists 90,000 to 120,000 clones; around 76% were seen once. The specimen was PBMCs. Receptor source: a young man in good health and CMV-seronegative. The CDR3 runs from the conserved cysteine through the conserved F or W. Fields, in order: clone size, D gene, J gene, CDR3 length, V gene, CDR3 DNA, CDR3 protein. D genes are given only for firm matches. Clone sizes are given selectively: once, few, many, or a class where the clone is expanded.

>-|-|TRBJ1-1|16|TRBV4-3
TGCGCCAGCAGCCAAGAGGGGGACTACTTGAACACTGAAGCTTTCTTT
CASSQEGDYLNTEAFF
>-|TRBD1|TRBJ2-2|17|TRBV5-1
TGCGCCAGCAGCTTACCGGGACAGGGGATGGACACCGGGGAGCTGTTTTTT
CASSLPGQGMDTGELFF
>-|-|TRBJ2-7|13|TRBV5-1
TGCGCCAGCAGCCGCGGACAGTCAGACGAGCAGTACTTC
CASSRGQSDEQYF
>-|TRBD1|TRBJ1-1|15|TRBV9
TGTGCCAGCAGCGTAGGTGCCCAGGGGGCCACTGAAGCTTTCTTT
CASSVGAQGATEAFF
>-|TRBD1|TRBJ2-2|15|TRBV19
TGTGCCAGTAGTATTGACAGGGCGGACACCGGGGAGCTGTTTTTT
CASSIDRADTGELFF
>-|-|TRBJ2-7|14|TRBV28
TGTGCCAGCAGTTTGTATGGAGGTGCTATGGAGCAGTACTTC
CASSLYGGAMEQYF
>-|-|TRBJ2-1|15|TRBV9
TGTGCCAGCAGCCCCGCCCCCCGGGACTACAATGAGCAGTTCTTC
CASSPAPRDYNEQFF
>-|TRBD2|TRBJ2-7|16|TRBV5-4
TGTGCCAGCAGCTTAGGCACTGGGAGCGGGGGGGGCGAGCAGTACTTC
CASSLGTGSGGGEQYF
>-|-|TRBJ2-2|14|TRBV6-4
TGTGCCAGCAGCTCGGAGGGGCACACCGGGGAGCTGTTTTTT
CASSSEGHTGELFF
>-|-|TRBJ1-4|11|TRBV19
TGTGCCAGTACTTCTAGGCGGGAACTGTTTTTT
CASTSRRELFF
>-|-|TRBJ2-7|14|TRBV7-6
TGTGCCAGCAGCCCCAGGGCAGGAGCCTACGAGCAGTACTTC
CASSPRAGAYEQYF
>few|-|TRBJ1-4|14|TRBV19
TGTGCCAGTAGTATGGGGGGGGCCGGAGAAAAACTGTTTTTT
CASSMGGAGEKLFF
>many|TRBD1|TRBJ1-2|14|TRBV7-9
TGTGCCAGCAGCCCTGGCAGGGGGACCTATGGCTACACCTTC
CASSPGRGTYGYTF
>once|TRBD1|TRBJ2-2|15|TRBV27
TGTGCCAGCAGGGGACAGGGAGGCCCTACTAGGGAGCTGTTTTTT
CASRGQGGPTRELFF
>-|TRBD1|TRBJ1-1|14|TRBV2
TGTGCCAGCAACCTAAGGACAGGGCTCGCTGAAGCTTTCTTT
CASNLRTGLAEAFF
>-|TRBD1|TRBJ2-7|12|TRBV7-9
TGTTCCAGCAGCGTAACAGGGGGCGAGCAGTACTTC
CSSSVTGGEQYF
>-|-|TRBJ2-7|17|TRBV7-2
TGTGCCAGCAGTCCTCAAGGACTGGAGAGAGCATCCTATGAGCAGTACTTC
CASSPQGLERASYEQYF
>-|-|TRBJ2-7|14|TRBV9
TGTGCCAGCAGCGGTAGTTGGGCCTCCTACGAGCAGTACTTC
CASSGSWASYEQYF
>-|-|TRBJ1-1|14|TRBV9
TGTGCCAGCAGCGTAGCGGGACAGAACACTGAAGCTTTCTTT
CASSVAGQNTEAFF
>-|TRBD2|TRBJ2-7|13|TRBV5-6
TGTGCCAGCCAGAGGGGAGGGACCTACGAGCAGTACTTC
CASQRGGTYEQYF
>-|TRBD2|TRBJ2-3|19|TRBV27
TGTGCCAGCAGTTTATCCGGACTAGCGGGGGGGCTTAGCACAGATACGCAGTATTTT
CASSLSGLAGGLSTDTQYF
>once|-|TRBJ2-3|12|TRBV7-9
TGTGCCAGCAGGGCCGCAGGAGATACGCAGTATTTT
CASRAAGDTQYF
>once|-|TRBJ2-2|15|TRBV15
TGTGCCACCAGCATGACGGGAAGTATCACCGGGGAGCTGTTTTTT
CATSMTGSITGELFF
>-|-|TRBJ1-2|14|TRBV5-1
TGCGCCAGCAGCCAGCGAGAAACTAACTATGGCTACACCTTC
CASSQRETNYGYTF
>-|TRBD1|TRBJ2-7|14|TRBV18
TGTGCCAGCTCACGAGACAGGGGGACCTACGAGCAGTACTTC
CASSRDRGTYEQYF
>-|-|TRBJ2-3|15|TRBV7-8
TGTGCCAGCAGCTTGGTTAGCTATAGCACAGATACGCAGTATTTT
CASSLVSYSTDTQYF
>-|-|TRBJ2-1|15|TRBV28
TGTGCCAGCAGTTTCGGAGGGGGCGGTTTTCGGGAGCAGTTCTTC
CASSFGGGGFREQFF
>-|-|TRBJ1-6|13|TRBV7-2
TGTGCCAGCGCGTTTTCCTATAATTCACCCCTCCACTTT
CASAFSYNSPLHF
>once|TRBD2|TRBJ2-5|15|TRBV7-9
TGTGCCAGCAGCTCGAAGACTAGCGAACAAGAGACCCAGTACTTC
CASSSKTSEQETQYF
>-|-|TRBJ1-1|13|TRBV11-2
TGTGCCAGCAGCTCCCCAATCAGCACTGAAGCTTTCTTT
CASSSPISTEAFF
>-|-|TRBJ1-4|15|TRBV5-1
TGCGCCAGCAGCTATACGACAGCCGTTAATGAAAAACTGTTTTTT
CASSYTTAVNEKLFF
>-|TRBD1|TRBJ2-7|16|TRBV5-6
TGTGCCAGCAGCAAGGGGACAGGACCCCCTAACTACGAGCAGTACTTC
CASSKGTGPPNYEQYF
>-|-|TRBJ2-5|15|TRBV6-1
TGTGCCAGCAGTGCGGATTGGGGGCTGGGGGAGACCCAGTACTTC
CASSADWGLGETQYF
>few|-|TRBJ2-6|16|TRBV5-1
TGCGCCAGCAGCCGTCTGAACCAGGGGGGGGCCAACGTCCTGACTTTC
CASSRLNQGGANVLTF
>-|-|TRBJ1-1|15|TRBV5-1
TGCGCCAGCAGCTTGTGGGGGGGCGCGGGCACTGAAGCTTTCTTT
CASSLWGGAGTEAFF
>-|-|TRBJ2-3|15|TRBV4-1
TGCGCCAGCAGCCAGGTCCAGGGAACAACAGATACGCAGTATTTT
CASSQVQGTTDTQYF
>-|-|TRBJ1-1|13|TRBV6-6
TGTGCCAGCAGTTTCGCGGGGAACACTGAAGCTTTCTTT
CASSFAGNTEAFF
>-|-|TRBJ2-7|14|TRBV9
TGTGCCAGCAGCGTAGCTCAGCGGGCCTACGAGCAGTACTTC
CASSVAQRAYEQYF
>-|TRBD1|TRBJ1-1|13|TRBV27
TGTGCCAGCAGTTTGGTACAGGGGACTGAAGCTTTCTTT
CASSLVQGTEAFF
>-|-|TRBJ1-3|13|TRBV19
TGTGCCAGTAGTTCCTTCGGTGGAAACACCATATATTTT
CASSSFGGNTIYF
>once|TRBD2|TRBJ2-3|18|TRBV15
TGTGCCACCAGCACTCCTCCCGGGCGCGGGGGGCGAACAGATACGCAGTATTTT
CATSTPPGRGGRTDTQYF
>-|TRBD1|TRBJ2-7|13|TRBV5-1
TGCGCCAGCAGCTTGGTAGGGGGCCACGAGCAGTACTTC
CASSLVGGHEQYF
>-|TRBD2|TRBJ2-7|14|TRBV5-4
TGTGCCAGCAGCTTAGGTAGCGGGGGCAGGGAGCAGTACTTC
CASSLGSGGREQYF
>few|-|TRBJ1-1|13|TRBV7-9
TGTGCCAGCAGCCGATCCGACAGACCCGAAGCTTTCTTT
CASSRSDRPEAFF
>-|TRBD1|TRBJ2-7|15|TRBV18
TGTGCCAGCTCATCCGGGACAGAGAGCTCCTACGAGCAGTACTTC
CASSSGTESSYEQYF
>-|TRBD2|TRBJ2-3|15|TRBV29-1
TGCAGCGTCGAAACTAGCGGGGGGGCATCAGATACGCAGTATTTT
CSVETSGGASDTQYF
>-|TRBD1|TRBJ1-5|13|TRBV28
TGTGCCAGCAGTAGAGGGGGCCGTCAGCCCCAGCATTTT
CASSRGGRQPQHF
>-|TRBD1|TRBJ1-5|13|TRBV16
TGTGCCAGCAGCCATGGGACAGCTCAGCCCCAGCATTTT
CASSHGTAQPQHF
>-|-|TRBJ2-3|16|TRBV18
TGTGCCAGCTCCCTACCTGGGGCAGCGTTCACAGATACGCAGTATTTT
CASSLPGAAFTDTQYF
>-|-|TRBJ2-7|15|TRBV7-8
TGTGCCAGCAGCTTAGGTCCGTCCTCCTACTACGAGCAGTACTTC
CASSLGPSSYYEQYF
>-|-|TRBJ2-7|14|TRBV2
TGTGCCAGTGGGGGGGGGCGCGTCACCTACGAGCAGTACTTC
CASGGGRVTYEQYF
>-|TRBD1|TRBJ2-3|13|TRBV2
TGTGCCAGCAGTGGGGACAGGGCGGATACGCAGTATTTT
CASSGDRADTQYF